A selection of T cell receptor beta chains follows, all from one sample in a study of blood T cells in healthy people across ages. TCRdb re-called the 5' RACE reads with MiXCR, one entry per CDR3 protein. This table holds 1.8 million or so distinct CDR3 sequences, around 40% found once. Sequencing used blood. The receptors originated from a human donor in good health. CDR3s leave out the opening cysteine and the closing phenylalanine or tryptophan. Each record gives: V gene, D gene, J gene, CDR3 protein. The D gene is left open where the match is weak.

v_gene: TRBV20-1; d_gene: -; j_gene: TRBJ2-5; CDR3aa: SARGVGGLETQY
v_gene: TRBV29-1; d_gene: TRBD1; j_gene: TRBJ2-1; CDR3aa: GGTGAYNEQF
v_gene: TRBV5-6; d_gene: -; j_gene: TRBJ1-2; CDR3aa: ASSILALNHT
v_gene: TRBV20-1; d_gene: -; j_gene: TRBJ2-7; CDR3aa: SARDPRDKLYEQY
v_gene: TRBV4-1; d_gene: TRBD1; j_gene: TRBJ2-6; CDR3aa: ASSQRQGSSGANVLT
v_gene: TRBV6-2/TRBV6-3; d_gene: -; j_gene: TRBJ2-1; CDR3aa: ASRGRGGTGNYNEQF
v_gene: TRBV6-2/TRBV6-3; d_gene: -; j_gene: TRBJ2-7; CDR3aa: ASRTVSYEQY
v_gene: TRBV4-2; d_gene: -; j_gene: TRBJ1-2; CDR3aa: ASSTSGAGNGYT
v_gene: TRBV4-3; d_gene: -; j_gene: TRBJ2-4; CDR3aa: ASSQELTGEDLAKNIQY
v_gene: TRBV20-1; d_gene: TRBD2; j_gene: TRBJ2-1; CDR3aa: SAPRLAGGLSEQF
v_gene: TRBV7-7; d_gene: -; j_gene: TRBJ2-5; CDR3aa: ASSLAGGEQETQY
v_gene: TRBV6-5; d_gene: TRBD1; j_gene: TRBJ2-6; CDR3aa: AGRRDSFSGANVLT
v_gene: TRBV12-3/TRBV12-4; d_gene: TRBD1; j_gene: -; CDR3aa: ASSLVRQGQYEQY
v_gene: TRBV10-3; d_gene: TRBD1; j_gene: TRBJ1-1; CDR3aa: AIRQGKDTEAF
v_gene: TRBV9; d_gene: TRBD2; j_gene: TRBJ2-1; CDR3aa: ASRSGTNNEQF
v_gene: TRBV3-1; d_gene: -; j_gene: TRBJ1-5; CDR3aa: ASSTGGHTHDALCSNQPQH
v_gene: TRBV30; d_gene: -; j_gene: TRBJ2-5; CDR3aa: ACLRQSQETQY